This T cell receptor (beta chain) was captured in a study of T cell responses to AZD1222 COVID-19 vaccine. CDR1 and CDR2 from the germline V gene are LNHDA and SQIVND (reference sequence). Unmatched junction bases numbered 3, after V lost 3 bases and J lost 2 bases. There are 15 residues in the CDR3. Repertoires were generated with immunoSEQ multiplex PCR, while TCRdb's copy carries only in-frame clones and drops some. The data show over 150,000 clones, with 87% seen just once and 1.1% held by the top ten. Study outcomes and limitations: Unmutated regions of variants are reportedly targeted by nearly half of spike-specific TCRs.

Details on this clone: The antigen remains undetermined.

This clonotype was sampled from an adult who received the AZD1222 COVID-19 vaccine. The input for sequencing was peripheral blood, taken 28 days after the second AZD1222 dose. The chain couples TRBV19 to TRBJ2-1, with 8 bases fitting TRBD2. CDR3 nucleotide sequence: TGTGCCAGTAGTATGGGACTAGGTGCCTACAATGAGCAGTTCTTC. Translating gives CASSMGLGAYNEQFF.